This TCR beta chain was sequenced in a study of cytomegalovirus exposure and HLA in healthy donors. Study overall: Unique TCR beta sequences numbering approximately 120 million came from approximately 180 million T cells in an earlier analysis.

Findings of the study overall: The study put roughly 160 TCR beta chains on its list as cytomegalovirus-associated. Presence/absence analyses assumed roughly uniform sequencing depth across donors, which may not hold.

Researchers ran the PCR with 60 Vbeta and 13 Jbeta primers. Profiled with immunoSEQ multiplex PCR; TCRdb holds only in-frame clones, not every one. The sample gives under 200,000 clones, approximately 71% of which show up once; about 1.4% is in the top ten. This CDR3 is 13 amino acids long. Looked up from germline, CDR1 is SGHAT and CDR2 is FQNNGV. V lost 5 bases and J lost 5, with 12 bases in between. To note about this clone: Its antigen remains unknown.

Sequencing was done on a sample of PBMCs. The V and J genes are TRBV11-2 and TRBJ2-5; D unresolved. This clonotype was obtained from a girl under 18 in good health and CMV-seronegative. CDR3 sequence reads: CASSPQLWETQYF. The CDR3 DNA follows: TGTGCCAGCAGCCCACAGCTGTGGGAGACCCAGTACTTC. The variable domain in full, completed from reference TRBV11-2 and TRBJ2-5, reads EAGVAQSPRYKIIEKRQSVAFWCNPISGHATLYWYQQILGQGPKLLIQFQNNGVVDDSQLPKDRFSAERLKGVDSTLKIQPAKLEDSAVYLCASSPQLWETQYFGPGTRLLVL.